The clone carrying this T cell receptor beta chain was recorded at least ten times. The antigen is undetermined. The sample originates from a study of blood T cells in healthy people across ages. Then a second PCR, running roughly 7 to 11 cycles, was carried out with a sample-barcoded 5' primer and a J-beta primer mix. One entry per CDR3 protein, called by TCRdb with MiXCR from the 5' RACE reads. Altogether 750,000 to 1,000,000 distinct CDR3 sequences are present, 25% to 35% being singletons, with the ten largest covering 9.5% to 13%. Overall study findings and caveats: From one million sequenced T cells, diversity estimates were lower bounds.

Losses at the gene ends were 6 bases for V and 3 bases for J; bases not matched to a gene: 7. This CDR3 is 15 amino acids long. Germline V CDR1 and CDR2: MDHEN, SYDVKM. The data were also submitted as part of a second study, on T cells of mothers and their children. That study adds: Each 15 ul cDNA reaction used roughly 1.5 ug RNA; all RNA was used. Related mother-child pairs shared marginally more repertoire than unrelated pairs, though not significantly. Not a single persistent microchimeric T cell clone was detected.

The TCR originated in a woman between 35 and 50 years old in good health. Specimen: blood. The chain employs TRBV28 and TRBJ2-7, with 11 bases aligning to TRBD1. As DNA, the CDR3 is TGTGCCAGCAGCTCCACCGGGACAGGGGGCTACGAGCAGTACTTC. Translated, it gives CASSSTGTGGYEQYF.